These 22 T cell receptor beta chains originate from one sample sequenced in a study of early T cells in non-severe SARS-CoV-2 infection. TCRdb fed the 5' RACE reads into MiXCR, producing one record per CDR3 protein. The sample lists 100,000 to 140,000 distinct CDR3 sequences, 8.5% to 14% occurring once. The specimen was whole blood. The receptors here all came from an adult who was a healthcare worker with PCR-confirmed SARS-CoV-2 infection or an uninfected control (not recorded which).

This clonotype has just one count. The V call is TRBV29-1, the J call TRBJ2-1; D is perhaps TRBD1 (6 bases). CDR1 is SQVTM, CDR2 ANQGSEA, per germline. Trimming stripped 7 bases from V and 9 bases from J, with 16 bases between. The CDR3 is 12 amino acids. This CDR3 is CSANTGPTEQFF. CDR3 sequence (DNA): TGCAGCGCCAATACAGGGCCCACTGAGCAGTTCTTC.

CDR3 loop: CASSWDRVYEQYF. The CDR3 nucleotides are TGCGCCAGCAGCTGGGACAGGGTATACGAGCAGTACTTC. The genes are TRBV5-1 and TRBJ2-7; 9 bases line up with TRBD1. The CDR3 contains 13 residues. V was pared by 3 bases and J by 4 bases, with 2 bases of the junction left unmatched. The germline gives CDR1 SGHRS, CDR2 YFSETQ.

This clonotype was counted many times. The rearrangement joins TRBV7-9 to TRBJ2-5; TRBD1 might be the D (6 bases). In germline, CDR1 is SEHNR, CDR2 FQNEAQ (reference sequence). With 4 bases removed from V and 5 bases from J, the gap between germline ends came to 11 bases. The CDR3 is 13 amino acids. The CDR3 is CASSSGVMETQYF. CDR3 nucleotide sequence: TGTGCCAGCAGCTCAGGGGTTATGGAGACCCAGTACTTC.

The V gene is TRBV7-9, the J gene TRBJ2-5, with unresolved D. The CDR3 length is 13 residues. V shed 3 bases and J shed 4 bases, with 9 bases lying between them. Germline V CDR1 and CDR2: SEHNR, FQNEAQ (reference sequence). The CDR3 bases are TGTGCCAGCAGCTTTGTGGGAACAGAGACCCAGTACTTC. Translated, it gives CASSFVGTETQYF.

Of note for this clonotype: A single base separates this from a much larger clone, so it may be a read error. V usage is TRBV7-2 and J usage is TRBJ2-3; D not certain. The CDR3 is made up of 14 amino acids. Germline loops: CDR1 SGHTA, CDR2 FQGNSA. Trimming took off 5 bases at V and 1 base at J, with 10 bases between the two ends. CDR3 DNA sequence: TGTGCCAGCAGCCCCTTGGACGGCACAGATACGCAGTATTTT. This gives the protein CASSPLDGTDTQYF. Looking up the rest from reference TRBV7-2 and TRBJ2-3 gives the full variable domain: GAGVSQSPSNKVTEKGKDVELRCDPISGHTALYWYRQSLGQGLEFLIYFQGNSAPDKSGLPSDRFSAERTGGSVSTLTIQRTQQEDSAVYLCASSPLDGTDTQYFGPGTRLTVL.

This chain joins TRBV18 and TRBJ1-2; D remains ambiguous. Germline assignment: CDR1 KGHSH and CDR2 LQKENI. Trimming shortened V by 3 bases and J by 8 bases, and 13 bases separated the two germline ends. The CDR3 runs 13 residues. As DNA, the CDR3 is TGTGCCAGCTCACCCCGGGAAATGGAGGGCTACACCTTC. It is translated as CASSPREMEGYTF.

This clonotype was found many times. This chain uses TRBV2 with TRBJ2-6, with 7 bases identical to TRBD1. Trimming at V came to 4 bases and at J to 0 bases, leaving 0 bases not matched to a gene. CDR1 and CDR2 from the germline V gene are SNHLY and FYNNEI. The CDR3 covers 15 residues. This chain's CDR3 is CASSGTGSGANVLTF. CDR3 coding DNA: TGTGCCAGCAGTGGGACAGGCTCTGGGGCCAACGTCCTGACTTTC.

V gene TRBV3-1 combines with J gene TRBJ2-2; D call uncertain. Germline V CDR1 and CDR2: LGHDT, YNNKEL (reference sequence). Trimming removed 1 base from V and 7 bases from J, with 7 bases in between. The CDR3 contains 13 residues. Here the CDR3 DNA reads TGTGCCAGCAGCCAAGTGCCTAGCGGGGAGCTGTTTTTT. It yields the protein CASSQVPSGELFF.

This clonotype was observed at least ten times. This chain connects TRBV5-6 to TRBJ2-7; 10 bases are shared with TRBD2. V lost 4 bases, J lost 0 bases, and 4 bases stayed unmatched. Germline V lookup: CDR1 SGHDT, CDR2 YYEEEE. The CDR3 is 15 residues long. CDR3 DNA: TGTGCCAGCAGCCTCGGACTAGCGGCCTCCTACGAGCAGTACTTC. It translates to CASSLGLAASYEQYF.

This clonotype was seen more than once but under ten times. The V and J genes are TRBV19 and TRBJ2-1; TRBD2 agrees at 8 bases. V lost 5 bases and J lost 4; bases outside the gene matches: 10. The length of the CDR3 is 16 residues. Looked up from germline, CDR1 is LNHDA and CDR2 is SQIVND (reference sequence). The CDR3 sequence: CASSVWGGRPYNEQFF. CDR3 bases: TGTGCCAGTAGTGTTTGGGGCGGGAGGCCATACAATGAGCAGTTCTTC.

The J gene is TRBJ2-3, the V gene TRBV7-2, with D tentatively TRBD2 (5 bases). CDR1 SGHTA and CDR2 FQGNSA come from the germline V gene. The CDR3 runs 15 residues. V lost 1 base, J lost 4 bases, and 12 bases lay in between. CDR3 region: CASSLVRDQADTQYF. The DNA for the CDR3 is TGTGCCAGCAGCTTAGTACGGGATCAAGCAGATACGCAGTATTTT. The variable domain in full, completed from reference TRBV7-2 and TRBJ2-3, reads GAGVSQSPSNKVTEKGKDVELRCDPISGHTALYWYRQSLGQGLEFLIYFQGNSAPDKSGLPSDRFSAERTGGSVSTLTIQRTQQEDSAVYLCASSLVRDQADTQYFGPGTRLTVL.

This clonotype has just a few counts. The chain employs TRBV5-1 and TRBJ2-4; D is perhaps TRBD1 (6 bases). Germline V gene sequence: CDR1 SGHRS, CDR2 YFSETQ. This CDR3 spans 16 amino acids. Trimming took 0 bases from V and 8 from J, leaving 18 bases between them. CDR3 in DNA: TGCGCCAGCAGCTTGGGGCAGGGGCAGGGGTTGGACATTCAGTACTTC. It encodes CASSLGQGQGLDIQYF.

This clonotype was detected ten times or more. The CDR3 nucleotides are TGTGCCAGCAGCTTAAAAGGGGGTTCGGCTGGGGCCAACGTCCTGACTTTC. This sequence encodes CASSLKGGSAGANVLTF. J is TRBJ2-6 and V is TRBV7-9; possible D gene TRBD1, 6 bases. In germline, CDR1 is SEHNR, CDR2 FQNEAQ (reference sequence). This CDR3 has 17 amino acids. Trimming cost V 2 bases and J 2 bases, with 13 bases left between them.

This clonotype was seen many times. V gene TRBV20-1 combines with J gene TRBJ2-1; perhaps TRBD2 as D (6 bases). V gave up 4 bases and J gave up 4 bases, with 11 bases separating them. Looked up from germline, CDR1 is DFQATT and CDR2 is SNEGSKA (reference sequence). The CDR3 loop spans 13 amino acids. CDR3: CSATGLPYNEQFF. CDR3 DNA: TGCAGTGCTACTGGACTACCTTACAATGAGCAGTTCTTC.

This clonotype has only a few counts. The rearrangement joins TRBV3-1 to TRBJ2-7; D is unresolved. There are 14 residues in the CDR3. V gave up 1 base and J gave up 4 bases, with 11 bases separating them. CDR1 is LGHDT and CDR2 is YNNKEL in the germline V gene (reference sequence). CDR3 protein: CASSQAPIGYEQYF. The CDR3 DNA is TGTGCCAGCAGCCAAGCTCCTATCGGGTACGAGCAGTACTTC.

At least ten counts were recorded for this clonotype. This chain links TRBV5-1 with TRBJ2-5; D gene ambiguous. The CDR3 covers 12 residues. The V and J ends lost 1 base and 4 bases respectively, with 5 bases between them. Germline loops: CDR1 SGHRS, CDR2 YFSETQ. CDR3 sequence: CASSLMGETQYF. The CDR3 nucleotides are TGCGCCAGCAGCTTGATGGGAGAGACCCAGTACTTC. Full variable domain (rest looked up from reference TRBV5-1 and TRBJ2-5): KAGVTQTPRYLIKTRGQQVTLSCSPISGHRSVSWYQQTPGQGLQFLFEYFSETQRNKGNFPGRFSGRQFSNSRSEMNVSTLELGDSALYLCASSLMGETQYFGPGTRLLVL.

This clonotype came up a few times. The chain has TRBV7-3 and TRBJ1-1, with D unclear. The CDR3 has 14 residues. CDR1 and CDR2 from the germline V gene are SGHTA and FQGTGA. The V gene lost 7 bases and the J gene lost 2 bases, with 14 bases spanning the gap. This CDR3 is CASKVGQINTEAFF. The CDR3 bases are TGTGCCAGCAAAGTGGGCCAGATAAACACTGAAGCTTTCTTT.

In this sample, this clonotype turned up a few times. V gene TRBV5-6 combines with J gene TRBJ2-1; D is unclear. CDR1 and CDR2 from the germline V gene are SGHDT and YYEEEE. Trimming pared 2 bases from V and 7 bases from J, leaving 13 bases between. The CDR3 has 14 residues. The CDR3 spells CASSLKHDPNEQFF. The CDR3 DNA follows: TGTGCCAGCAGCTTAAAGCATGACCCTAATGAGCAGTTCTTC. Based on the CDR3 plus reference TRBV5-6 and TRBJ2-1, the full variable domain is DAGVTQSPTHLIKTRGQQVTLRCSPKSGHDTVSWYQQALGQGPQFIFQYYEEEERQRGNFPDRFSGHQFPNYSSELNVNALLLGDSALYLCASSLKHDPNEQFFGPGTRLTVL.

The chain carries TRBV10-3 and TRBJ2-1; D might be TRBD1 (5 bases). CDR1 is ENHRY, CDR2 SYGVKD, per germline. The CDR3 sequence is 16 residues long. The V end was cut by 5 bases, the J end by 6 bases, with 20 bases between. The chain's CDR3 is CAISKSDIFLGNEQFF. As DNA, the CDR3 is TGTGCCATCAGTAAATCGGACATTTTCCTCGGCAATGAGCAGTTCTTC.

Only a few counts were recorded for this clonotype. This sequence joins TRBV6-2 or TRBV6-3 and TRBJ1-1; TRBD1 matches 7 bases. The CDR3 length is 13 residues. Germline lookup yields CDR1 MNHEY and CDR2 SVGEGT. The ends lost 2 bases at V and 13 bases at J; junction bases unmatched: 10. CDR3 sequence (DNA): TGTGCCAGCAGTTACCAGGGGGGAGCAGGGGTTTTCTTT. Residues: CASSYQGGAGVFF.

This clonotype was seen many times. This chain connects TRBV12-3 or TRBV12-4 to TRBJ2-1, with a possible D match to TRBD2 (6 bases). This CDR3 has 17 amino acids. Trimming pared 3 bases from V and 0 bases from J, leaving 15 bases between. The CDR3: CASSFVAERGSYNEQFF. The CDR3 nucleotides are TGTGCCAGCAGTTTTGTAGCGGAGAGGGGCTCCTACAATGAGCAGTTCTTC.

This clonotype was detected a few times. The chain joins TRBV11-2 to TRBJ2-1; TRBD2 matches 8 bases. This CDR3 region has 13 residues. Trimming removed 3 bases from V and 8 bases from J; junction bases left unmatched: 3. Per germline, CDR1 SGHAT and CDR2 FQNNGV. The DNA of the CDR3 is TGTGCCAGCAGCTTTGGGACTAGTGATGAGCAGTTCTTC. Protein: CASSFGTSDEQFF.